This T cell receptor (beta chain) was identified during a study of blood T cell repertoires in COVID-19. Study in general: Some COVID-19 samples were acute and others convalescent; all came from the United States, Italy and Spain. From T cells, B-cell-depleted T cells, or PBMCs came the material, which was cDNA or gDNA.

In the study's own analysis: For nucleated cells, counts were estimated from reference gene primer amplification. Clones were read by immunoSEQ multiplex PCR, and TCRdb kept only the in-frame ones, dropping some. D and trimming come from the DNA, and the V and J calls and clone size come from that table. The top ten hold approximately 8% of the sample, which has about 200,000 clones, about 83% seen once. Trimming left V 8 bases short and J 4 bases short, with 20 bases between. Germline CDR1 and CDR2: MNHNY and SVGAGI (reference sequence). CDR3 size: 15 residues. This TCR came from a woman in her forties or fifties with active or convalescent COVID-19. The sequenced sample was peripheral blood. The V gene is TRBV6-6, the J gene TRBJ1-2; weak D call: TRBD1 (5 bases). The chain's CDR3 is CASRGGRHGGYGYTF. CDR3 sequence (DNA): TGTGCCAGCCGGGGAGGCCGGCATGGGGGCTATGGCTACACCTTC.